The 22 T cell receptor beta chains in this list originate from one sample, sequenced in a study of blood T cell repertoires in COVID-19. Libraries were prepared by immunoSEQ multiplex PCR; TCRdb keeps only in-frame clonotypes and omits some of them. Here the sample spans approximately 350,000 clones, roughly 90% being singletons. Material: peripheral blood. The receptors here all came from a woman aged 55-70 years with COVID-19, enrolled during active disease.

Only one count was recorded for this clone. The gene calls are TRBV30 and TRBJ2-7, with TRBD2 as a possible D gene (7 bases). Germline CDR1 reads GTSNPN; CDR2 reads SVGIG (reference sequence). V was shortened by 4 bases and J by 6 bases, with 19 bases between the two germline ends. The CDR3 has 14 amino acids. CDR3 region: CAWTRGGAPTEQYF. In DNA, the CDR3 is TGTGCCTGGACCCGAGGGGGGGCCCCGACCGAGCAGTACTTC.

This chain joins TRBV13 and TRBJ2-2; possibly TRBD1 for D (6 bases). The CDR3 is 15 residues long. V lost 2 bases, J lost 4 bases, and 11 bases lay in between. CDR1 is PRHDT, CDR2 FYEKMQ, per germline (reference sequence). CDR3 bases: TGTGCCAGCAGCTTAACAGGGTCGGGCACCGGGGAGCTGTTTTTT. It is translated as CASSLTGSGTGELFF.

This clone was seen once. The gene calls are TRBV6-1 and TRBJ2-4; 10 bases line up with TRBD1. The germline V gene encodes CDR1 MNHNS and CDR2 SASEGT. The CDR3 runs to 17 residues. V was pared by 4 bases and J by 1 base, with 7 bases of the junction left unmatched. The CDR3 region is CASSADRGLGAKNIQYF. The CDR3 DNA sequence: TGTGCCAGCAGTGCAGACAGGGGGCTTGGGGCCAAAAACATTCAGTACTTC.

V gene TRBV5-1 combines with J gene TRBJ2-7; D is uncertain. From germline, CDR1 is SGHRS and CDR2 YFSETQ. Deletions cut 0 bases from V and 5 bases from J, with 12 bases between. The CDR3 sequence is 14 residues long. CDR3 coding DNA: TGCGCCAGCAGCTTGGGCCAGGTTTCCGACGAGCAGTACTTC. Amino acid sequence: CASSLGQVSDEQYF.

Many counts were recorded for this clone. The CDR3 bases are TGTGCCAGCACCCCCCCCAGGGGGTCCCAGTACTTC. Translation gives CASTPPRGSQYF. This rearrangement joins TRBV28 to TRBJ2-5; 7 bases line up with TRBD1. V was clipped by 7 bases and J by 9 bases; unmatched bases: 8. This CDR3 comprises 12 residues. Germline loops: CDR1 MDHEN, CDR2 SYDVKM.

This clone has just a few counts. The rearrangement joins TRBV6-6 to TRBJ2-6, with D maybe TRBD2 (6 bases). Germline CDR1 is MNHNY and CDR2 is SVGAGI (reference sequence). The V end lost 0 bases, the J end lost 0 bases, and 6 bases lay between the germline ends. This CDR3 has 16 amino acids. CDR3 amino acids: CASSYSGGSGANVLTF. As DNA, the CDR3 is TGTGCCAGCAGTTACTCCGGGGGCTCTGGGGCCAACGTCCTGACTTTC.

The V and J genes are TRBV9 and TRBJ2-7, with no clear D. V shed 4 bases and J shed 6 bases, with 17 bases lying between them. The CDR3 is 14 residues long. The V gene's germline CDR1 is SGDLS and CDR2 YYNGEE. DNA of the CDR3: TGTGCCAGCAGCCCTACATTCCTTAGCAGCGAGCAGTACTTC. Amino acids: CASSPTFLSSEQYF.

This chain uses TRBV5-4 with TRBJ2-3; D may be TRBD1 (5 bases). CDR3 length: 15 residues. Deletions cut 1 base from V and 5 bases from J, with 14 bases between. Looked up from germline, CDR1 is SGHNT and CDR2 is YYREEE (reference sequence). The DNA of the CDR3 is TGTGCCAGCAGCTTGCAGGGTAACCCACGAGATACGCAGTATTTT. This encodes CASSLQGNPRDTQYF.

The CDR3 loop reads CAWSGLGGGVYGYTF. CDR3 in DNA: TGTGCCTGGAGTGGTCTGGGGGGAGGGGTCTATGGCTACACCTTC. The chain couples TRBV30 to TRBJ1-2, with D tentatively TRBD1 (5 bases). The CDR3 is made up of 15 amino acids. Germline V CDR1 and CDR2: GTSNPN, SVGIG (reference sequence). V lost 1 base and J 4 bases, leaving 16 bases between the germline ends.

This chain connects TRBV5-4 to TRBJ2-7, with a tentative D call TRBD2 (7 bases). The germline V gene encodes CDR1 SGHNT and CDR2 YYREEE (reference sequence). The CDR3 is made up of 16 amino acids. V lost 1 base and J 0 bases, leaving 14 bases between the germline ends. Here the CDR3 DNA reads TGTGCCAGCAGCTTGACCGACAGGACTAGCTCCTACGAGCAGTACTTC. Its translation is CASSLTDRTSSYEQYF.

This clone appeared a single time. The CDR3 spells CASKGPLGGLGYTF. The DNA for the CDR3 is TGTGCCAGCAAAGGTCCCCTGGGGGGTCTTGGCTACACCTTC. The rearrangement links TRBV6-5 to TRBJ1-2; maybe TRBD1 (5 bases). V lost 7 bases to trimming and J lost 7 bases, with 19 bases between them. Germline V gene lookup returns CDR1 MNHEY and CDR2 SVGAGI. CDR3 length: 14 amino acids.

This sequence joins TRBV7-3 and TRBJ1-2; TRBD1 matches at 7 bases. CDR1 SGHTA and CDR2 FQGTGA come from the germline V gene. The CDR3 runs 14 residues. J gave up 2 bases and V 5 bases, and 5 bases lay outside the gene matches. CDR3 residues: CASSAGGENYGYTF. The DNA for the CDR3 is TGTGCCAGCAGCGCAGGGGGTGAGAACTATGGCTACACCTTC.

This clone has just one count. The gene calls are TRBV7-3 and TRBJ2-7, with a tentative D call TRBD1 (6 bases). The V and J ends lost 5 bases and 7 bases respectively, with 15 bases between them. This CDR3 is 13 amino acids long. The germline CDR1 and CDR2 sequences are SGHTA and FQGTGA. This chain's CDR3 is CASSPAGVREQYF. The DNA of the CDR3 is TGTGCCAGCAGCCCCGCAGGGGTGAGGGAGCAGTACTTC.

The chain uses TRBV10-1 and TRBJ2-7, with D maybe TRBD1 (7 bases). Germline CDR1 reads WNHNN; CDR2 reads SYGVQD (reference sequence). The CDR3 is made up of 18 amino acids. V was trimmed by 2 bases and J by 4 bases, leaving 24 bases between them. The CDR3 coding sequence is TGCGCCAGCAGTGAGAGGCGACTAGGGGGCGAATCTGGTTACGAGCAGTACTTC. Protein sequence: CASSERRLGGESGYEQYF.

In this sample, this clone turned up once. CDR3 amino acids: CASSRGSSSYNEQFF. As DNA, the CDR3 is TGTGCCAGCAGCCGGGGCTCGAGTTCCTACAATGAGCAGTTCTTC. This chain joins TRBV6-2 or TRBV6-3 and TRBJ2-1, with D perhaps matching TRBD1 or TRBD2 (5 bases each). The V gene's germline CDR1 is MNHEY and CDR2 SVGEGT. The length of the CDR3 is 15 residues. V lost 6 bases and J 1 base, leaving 13 bases between the germline ends.

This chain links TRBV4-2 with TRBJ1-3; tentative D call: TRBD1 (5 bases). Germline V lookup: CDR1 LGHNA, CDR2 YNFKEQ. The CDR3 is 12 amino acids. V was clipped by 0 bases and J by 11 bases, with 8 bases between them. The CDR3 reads CASSQEIGAIYF. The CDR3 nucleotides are TGTGCCAGCAGCCAAGAGATAGGGGCCATATATTTT.

CDR3 region: CASSHRASGGAASSEQYF. The CDR3 coding sequence is TGCGCCAGCAGCCACAGGGCTAGCGGGGGGGCGGCTTCGAGCGAGCAGTACTTC. The chain couples TRBV5-1 to TRBJ2-7, with 12 bases lining up with TRBD2. Germline lookup yields CDR1 SGHRS and CDR2 YFSETQ. V was clipped by 4 bases and J by 6 bases; unmatched bases: 17. The CDR3 covers 18 residues.

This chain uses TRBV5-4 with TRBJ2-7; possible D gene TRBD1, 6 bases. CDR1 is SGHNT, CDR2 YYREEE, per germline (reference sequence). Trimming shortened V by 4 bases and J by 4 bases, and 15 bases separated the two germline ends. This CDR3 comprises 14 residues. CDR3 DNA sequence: TGTGCCAGCAGCCCCCGAACAGGGTCGTACGAGCAGTACTTC. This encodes CASSPRTGSYEQYF. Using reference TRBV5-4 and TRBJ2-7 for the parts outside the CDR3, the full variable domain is ETGVTQSPTHLIKTRGQQVTLRCSSQSGHNTVSWYQQALGQGPQFIFQYYREEENGRGNFPPRFSGLQFPNYSSELNVNALELDDSALYLCASSPRTGSYEQYFGPGTRLTVT.

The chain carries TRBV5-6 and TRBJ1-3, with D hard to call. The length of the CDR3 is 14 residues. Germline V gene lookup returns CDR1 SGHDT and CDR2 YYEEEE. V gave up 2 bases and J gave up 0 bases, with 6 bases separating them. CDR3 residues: CASSFGDSGNTIYF. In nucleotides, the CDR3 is TGTGCCAGCAGCTTCGGGGACTCTGGAAACACCATATATTTT.

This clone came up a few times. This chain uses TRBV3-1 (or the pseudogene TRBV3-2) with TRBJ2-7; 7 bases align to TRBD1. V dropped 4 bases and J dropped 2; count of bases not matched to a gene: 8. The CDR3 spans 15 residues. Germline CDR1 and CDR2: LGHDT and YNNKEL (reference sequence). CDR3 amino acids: CASSPRTGGPYEQYF. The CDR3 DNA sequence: TGTGCCAGCAGCCCTAGGACAGGCGGCCCCTACGAGCAGTACTTC.

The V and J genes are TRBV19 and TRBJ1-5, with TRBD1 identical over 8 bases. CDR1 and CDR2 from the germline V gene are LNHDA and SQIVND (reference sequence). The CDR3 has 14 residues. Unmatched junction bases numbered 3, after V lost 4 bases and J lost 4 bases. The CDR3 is CASSNGQGNQPQHF. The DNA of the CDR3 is TGTGCCAGTAGTAATGGACAGGGAAATCAGCCCCAGCATTTT.

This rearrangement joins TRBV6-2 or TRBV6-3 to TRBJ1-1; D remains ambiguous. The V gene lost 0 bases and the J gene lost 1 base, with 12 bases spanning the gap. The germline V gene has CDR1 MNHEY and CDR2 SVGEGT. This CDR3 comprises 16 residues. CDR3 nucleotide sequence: TGTGCCAGCAGTTACTCGAGAATTAGAGGGAACACTGAAGCTTTCTTT. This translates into CASSYSRIRGNTEAFF.